This T cell receptor beta chain was observed in a study of cytomegalovirus exposure and HLA in healthy donors. A word on this clone: Its antigen remains unidentified.

Overall study results and limits: Rare sequences made up most TCRs, while some public TCRs were found in many donors.

A roughly 130-subject validation cohort, separate from the roughly 670-subject first cohort, supplied the donors. TCRdb's copy holds only in-frame clones and misses some; the assay was immunoSEQ multiplex PCR. The repertoire holds some 170,000 clones, approximately 87% seen once, with about 6% in the top ten. There are 12 residues in the CDR3. Germline assignment: CDR1 MNHEY and CDR2 SMNVEV (reference sequence). Trimming took off 3 bases at V and 12 bases at J, with 12 bases between the two ends. The chain couples TRBV27 to TRBJ2-1, with D possibly TRBD1 on 5 matching bases. The sequenced sample consisted of PBMCs. This clonotype was sampled from a woman aged 25 to 39 in good health and CMV-seronegative. DNA for the CDR3: TGTGCCAGCAGTTTTCAGGGCCGTGGGCAGTTCTTC. The encoded protein is CASSFQGRGQFF.